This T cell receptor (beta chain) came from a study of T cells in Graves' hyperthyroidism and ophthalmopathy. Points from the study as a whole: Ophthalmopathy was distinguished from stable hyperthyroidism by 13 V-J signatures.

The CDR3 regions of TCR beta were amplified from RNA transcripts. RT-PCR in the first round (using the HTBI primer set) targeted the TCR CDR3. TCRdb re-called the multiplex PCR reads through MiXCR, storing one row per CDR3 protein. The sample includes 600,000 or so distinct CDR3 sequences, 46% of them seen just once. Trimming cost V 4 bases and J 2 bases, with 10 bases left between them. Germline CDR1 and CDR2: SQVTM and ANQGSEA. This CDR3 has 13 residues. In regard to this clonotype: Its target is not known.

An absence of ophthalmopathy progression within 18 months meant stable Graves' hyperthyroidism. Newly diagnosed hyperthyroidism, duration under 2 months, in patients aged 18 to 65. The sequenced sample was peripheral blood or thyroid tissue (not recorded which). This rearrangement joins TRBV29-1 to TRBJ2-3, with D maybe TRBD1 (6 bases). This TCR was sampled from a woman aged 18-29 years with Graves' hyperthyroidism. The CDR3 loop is CSVGGQLTDTQYF. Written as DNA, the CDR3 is TGCAGCGTTGGGGGGCAGCTCACAGATACGCAGTATTTT.